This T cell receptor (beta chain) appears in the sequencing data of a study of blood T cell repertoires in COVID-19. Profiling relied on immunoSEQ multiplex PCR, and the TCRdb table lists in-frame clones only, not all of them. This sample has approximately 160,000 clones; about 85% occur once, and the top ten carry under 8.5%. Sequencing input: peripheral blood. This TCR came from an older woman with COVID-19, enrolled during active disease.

This chain's CDR3 is CASRRQEAETQYF. CDR3 DNA sequence: TGTGCCAGCAGGAGACAGGAGGCGGAGACCCAGTACTTC. This rearrangement joins TRBV11-1 to TRBJ2-5; possible D gene TRBD1, 6 bases. This CDR3 region has 13 residues. Trimming left V 6 bases short and J 5 bases short, with 13 bases between. Germline V gene data show CDR1 as SGHAT and CDR2 as FQDESV (reference sequence). The full variable domain, in which reference TRBV11-1 and TRBJ2-5 provide the parts outside the CDR3, is EAEVAQSPRYKITEKSQAVAFWCDPISGHATLYWYRQILGQGPELLVQFQDESVVDDSQLPKDRFSAERLKGVDSTLKIQPAELGDSAMYLCASRRQEAETQYFGPGTRLLVL.